The sequence of this TCR beta chain was determined in a study of blood T cells in healthy people across ages. Study-level information: Capture by template switching was about one barcoded beta molecule per two T cells.

This clonotype was recorded at least ten times. Sample-barcoded 5' priming and a J-beta primer mix drove a second PCR of about 6 to 12 cycles. Via MiXCR, TCRdb re-called the 5' RACE reads, giving one row per CDR3 protein. The repertoire holds about 1,500,000 distinct CDR3 sequences, with roughly 27% as singletons. Germline lookup yields CDR1 SQVTM and CDR2 ANQGSEA. The CDR3 loop spans 12 amino acids. V lost 3 bases to trimming and J lost 6 bases, with 12 bases between them. This clonotype was sampled from a woman in her twenties or thirties in good health. The sequencing input was blood. This rearrangement joins TRBV29-1 to TRBJ2-7, with TRBD2 as a possible D gene (5 bases). The DNA for the CDR3 is TGCAGCGTTGAGCCGGGGTCGGGCGAGCAGTACTTC. Protein sequence: CSVEPGSGEQYF.